The 19 T cell receptor beta chains below come from one sample, sequenced in a study of cytomegalovirus exposure and HLA in healthy donors listed by TCRdb under 2017. Libraries came from the immunoSEQ multiplex PCR assay. The multiplex PCR relied on a mix of 60 forward primers for TCR Vbeta segments and 13 reverse primers for TCR Jbeta segments. TCRdb stores this immuneACCESS table with in-frame sequences only. Part of the clones is absent; in the studies checked, under half of the shortfall reflects unresolved V genes, and no reason is known for the rest. The sample profile shows roughly 190,000 clones; around 90% of them were found once. The leading ten clones occupy 1.1% of the sample. Sequencing input: PBMCs. All receptors come from a boy younger than 10 in good health and CMV-seronegative.

V gene TRBV28 combines with J gene TRBJ2-3; D is possibly TRBD1 (6 bases). The CDR3 runs 13 residues. The V gene lost 4 bases and the J gene lost 8 bases, with 13 bases spanning the gap. Looked up from germline, CDR1 is MDHEN and CDR2 is SYDVKM. CDR3 in amino acids: CASSSSGAGTQYF. CDR3 sequence (DNA): TGTGCCAGCAGTTCCTCAGGGGCAGGTACGCAGTATTTT.

CDR3 bases: TGTGCCAGCAGCGGGACAGGGACAGATACGCAGTATTTT. Translating gives CASSGTGTDTQYF. The J gene is TRBJ2-3, the V gene TRBV5-4; 9 bases are shared with TRBD1. This CDR3 region has 13 residues. The V gene's germline CDR1 is SGHNT and CDR2 YYREEE (reference sequence). J lost 3 bases, V lost 4 bases, and 0 bases had no gene match.

J is TRBJ2-7 and V is TRBV28; D gene ambiguous. V lost 10 bases and J 3 bases, leaving 13 bases between the germline ends. Per the germline V gene, CDR1 is MDHEN and CDR2 is SYDVKM. This CDR3 has 12 residues. The CDR3 loop reads CATDSTGYEQYF. Written as DNA, the CDR3 is TGTGCCACCGACTCCACGGGCTACGAGCAGTACTTC. The complete variable domain, with remaining parts taken from reference TRBV28 and TRBJ2-7, reads DVKVTQSSRYLVKRTGEKVFLECVQDMDHENMFWYRQDPGLGLRLIYFSYDVKMKEKGDIPEGYSVSREKKERFSLILESASTNQTSMYLCATDSTGYEQYFGPGTRLTVT.

This clone appeared a few times. The chain links TRBV5-5 to TRBJ1-4; a weak D match, TRBD1 (5 bases). CDR3 size: 14 residues. V was shortened by 4 bases and J by 8 bases, with 15 bases between the two germline ends. From germline, CDR1 is SGHKS and CDR2 YYEKEE (reference sequence). CDR3 in DNA: TGTGCCAGCAGCATGGGGGACTTCGGGGAAAAACTGTTTTTT. Amino acid sequence: CASSMGDFGEKLFF. The full variable domain, rest sourced from reference TRBV5-5 and TRBJ1-4, is DAGVTQSPTHLIKTRGQQVTLRCSPISGHKSVSWYQQVLGQGPQFIFQYYEKEERGRGNFPDRFSARQFPNYSSELNVNALLLGDSALYLCASSMGDFGEKLFFGSGTQLSVL.

The V gene is TRBV5-4, the J gene TRBJ1-6; TRBD1 aligns across 7 bases. CDR1 SGHNT and CDR2 YYREEE come from the germline V gene (reference sequence). V shed 4 bases, J shed 7 bases, and the junction held 8 bases outside the gene matches. The length of the CDR3 is 15 residues. The CDR3 loop is CASSREGTANSPLHF. The CDR3 bases are TGTGCCAGCAGCCGGGAGGGGACAGCAAATTCACCCCTCCACTTT.

The genes are TRBV7-9 and TRBJ1-5; a possible D gene is TRBD1 (6 bases). V gave up 6 bases and J gave up 11 bases, with 17 bases separating them. Per germline, CDR1 SEHNR and CDR2 FQNEAQ (reference sequence). This CDR3 contains 13 residues. CDR3 nucleotide sequence: TGTGCCAGCAGAGGACAAGAGGGGGAAGCCCAGCATTTT. This sequence encodes CASRGQEGEAQHF.

The rearrangement joins TRBV9 to TRBJ2-7, with 10 bases lining up with TRBD2. This CDR3 has 16 amino acids. Trimming removed 3 bases from V and 2 bases from J; junction bases left unmatched: 8. Germline loops: CDR1 SGDLS, CDR2 YYNGEE. CDR3 in amino acids: CASSAGGLARTYEQYF. In DNA form, the CDR3 reads TGTGCCAGCAGCGCTGGGGGACTAGCGAGAACCTACGAGCAGTACTTC.

V is TRBV7-9 and J is TRBJ2-6, with 8 bases aligning to TRBD2. The junction had 10 bases not matched to a gene; V was cut back by 5 bases and J by 1 base. CDR1 and CDR2 (germline): SEHNR, FQNEAQ (reference sequence). There are 18 residues in the CDR3. CDR3 in amino acids: CASSPPSSGVSGANVLTF. In DNA form, the CDR3 reads TGTGCCAGCAGCCCGCCGAGTAGCGGGGTGTCTGGGGCCAACGTCCTGACTTTC.

V is TRBV7-2 and J is TRBJ2-1, with TRBD2 identical over 12 bases. Germline CDR1 and CDR2: SGHTA and FQGNSA. V lost 5 bases, J lost 9 bases, and 11 bases stayed unmatched. The CDR3 covers 16 residues. CDR3 protein: CASSPWGASGRGEQFF. The CDR3 DNA is TGTGCCAGCAGCCCATGGGGGGCTAGCGGGAGGGGTGAGCAGTTCTTC.

The CDR3 here is CASSLMGQGAFEQYF. In DNA, the CDR3 is TGTGCCAGCAGCTTAATGGGACAGGGGGCTTTCGAGCAGTACTTC. The genes are TRBV7-9 and TRBJ2-7; 12 nucleotides line up with TRBD1. The germline V gene encodes CDR1 SEHNR and CDR2 FQNEAQ (reference sequence). The CDR3 extends over 15 amino acids. The J segment lost 6 bases and the V segment lost 2 bases, leaving 5 bases of the junction unmatched.

The genes are TRBV5-1 and TRBJ2-2; no clear D gene. Germline loops: CDR1 SGHRS, CDR2 YFSETQ. CDR3 size: 15 residues. The V end was cut by 2 bases, the J end by 1 base, with 9 bases between. The CDR3 spells CASSFRLGNTGELFF. CDR3 bases: TGCGCCAGCAGCTTCAGACTGGGGAACACCGGGGAGCTGTTTTTT.

This clone was seen only once. The chain has TRBV28 and TRBJ1-2; TRBD1 might be the D (5 bases). The germline gives CDR1 MDHEN, CDR2 SYDVKM. The V end lost 5 bases, the J end lost 8 bases, and 9 bases lay between the germline ends. The CDR3 runs 11 residues. The CDR3 sequence: CASSVRGGYTF. CDR3 in DNA: TGTGCCAGCAGTGTTAGGGGCGGCTACACCTTC.

The chain joins TRBV5-6 to TRBJ1-1, with 8 bases aligning to TRBD1. V dropped 4 bases and J dropped 1; count of bases not matched to a gene: 6. Germline V gene lookup returns CDR1 SGHDT and CDR2 YYEEEE. This CDR3 is 15 amino acids long. CDR3 bases: TGTGCCAGCAGCGCACTGGGGACAGGGAACACTGAAGCTTTCTTT. Amino acids: CASSALGTGNTEAFF.

The CDR3 is CASSSDSYDEQYF. DNA of the CDR3: TGTGCCAGCAGCTCCGACAGCTACGACGAGCAGTACTTC. This rearrangement joins TRBV11-2 to TRBJ2-7; tentative D call: TRBD1 (5 bases). The CDR3 length is 13 residues. V lost 4 bases to trimming and J lost 5 bases, with 12 bases between them. The germline V gene has CDR1 SGHAT and CDR2 FQNNGV.

The table lists this clone with a count of one. The chain is built from TRBV5-1 and TRBJ2-3; possible D gene TRBD2, 6 bases. The CDR3 covers 14 residues. Trimming took off 7 bases at V and 6 bases at J, with 18 bases between the two ends. Germline CDR1 is SGHRS and CDR2 is YFSETQ. Here the CDR3 DNA reads TGCGCCAGCGGTCTCTCGGGAGAGGGCGATACGCAGTATTTT. Encoded protein: CASGLSGEGDTQYF.

The chain's CDR3 is CSVEDQYEQYF. The CDR3 DNA is TGCAGCGTTGAAGATCAATACGAGCAGTACTTC. V and J are TRBV29-1 and TRBJ2-7; D is undetermined. This CDR3 has 11 amino acids. The V and J ends lost 0 bases and 4 bases respectively, with 4 bases between them. Germline values: CDR1 SQVTM, CDR2 ANQGSEA.

The rearrangement uses TRBV9 and TRBJ1-5, with unresolved D. Germline loops: CDR1 SGDLS, CDR2 YYNGEE. V was cut by 2 bases and J by 5 bases, with 14 bases left in between. The CDR3 runs to 15 residues. This CDR3 reads CASSVDGAEDQPQHF. The CDR3 bases are TGTGCCAGCAGCGTGGACGGAGCGGAGGATCAGCCCCAGCATTTT. The complete variable domain, with remaining parts taken from reference TRBV9 and TRBJ1-5, reads DSGVTQTPKHLITATGQRVTLRCSPRSGDLSVYWYQQSLDQGLQFLIQYYNGEERAKGNILERFSAQQFPDLHSELNLSSLELGDSALYFCASSVDGAEDQPQHFGDGTRLSIL.

V is TRBV10-1 and J is TRBJ1-6, with D maybe TRBD1 (5 bases). V was trimmed by 6 bases and J by 7 bases, leaving 10 bases between them. The CDR3 contains 13 residues. The germline V gene has CDR1 WNHNN and CDR2 SYGVQD (reference sequence). This CDR3 is CASSGTQNSPLHF. The CDR3 DNA sequence: TGCGCCAGCAGCGGGACTCAGAATTCACCCCTCCACTTT.

The chain carries TRBV28 and TRBJ2-7, with TRBD1 matching over 7 bases. Germline CDR1 MDHEN, CDR2 SYDVKM. With V trimmed by 7 bases and J by 5 bases, 14 bases remained unmatched. The CDR3 runs to 15 residues. Written as DNA, the CDR3 is TGTGCCAGCACCCCAGCTGACAGGGAATTCGACGAGCAGTACTTC. Protein product: CASTPADREFDEQYF.